The subject of this entry is one T cell receptor (beta chain). This entry comes from a study of blood T cell repertoires in COVID-19. Looking at the study overall: Specimens from acute and convalescent COVID-19 originated in the United States, Italy and Spain.

Clones were sequenced by immunoSEQ multiplex PCR, and TCRdb holds only the in-frame ones, with some missing. In the table there are tens of thousands of clones, around 86% of which are singletons. The V gene end was trimmed by 5 bases and the J gene end by 7 bases; junction bases not matched to a gene: 3. Germline V gives CDR1 MNHNY, CDR2 SVGAGI (reference sequence). The CDR3 is made up of 12 amino acids. Sequencing was performed on peripheral blood. The chain links TRBV6-6 to TRBJ1-1; 8 positions agree with TRBD1. The source is a woman aged 55-70 years with active COVID-19. The CDR3 nucleotides read TGTGCCAGCAGTATCGGACAGGGTGAAGCTTTCTTT. Its translation: CASSIGQGEAFF.